This entry is about one T cell receptor beta chain. Its antigen remains unknown. The sample belongs to a study of regulatory T cells in long-lasting Graves disease. General study points: Possibly, accuracy suffered from the small sample size.

Time point given: persistent/refractory GD, antithyroid drugs over 5 years with positive TRAb. From PBMCs, RNA was extracted and then used to make the TCR library. Trimming at V came to 0 bases and at J to 8 bases, leaving 14 bases not matched to a gene. The CDR3 extends over 20 amino acids. The germline V gene has CDR1 MDHEN and CDR2 SYDVKM. For TCR beta, libraries came from iRepertoire HTBI primers and Arm-PCR of CDR3 regions. TCRdb called the multiplex PCR reads again in MiXCR, with one record for every CDR3 protein. Of roughly 500,000 distinct CDR3 sequences in the sample, roughly 20% were seen once.

This clonotype was sampled from a female donor with Graves disease. Sequences were derived from peripheral blood mononuclear cells (PBMCs), sampled when the disease was refractory, from a patient treated with antithyroid drugs. The chain recombines TRBV28 with TRBJ2-1, with 15 bases aligning to TRBD2. CDR3: CASSLWGLAGGRPLGDEQFF. CDR3 DNA: TGTGCCAGCAGTTTATGGGGACTAGCGGGAGGCCGACCTCTTGGCGATGAGCAGTTCTTC.